The 17 T cell receptor beta chains listed next were all sequenced from one sample in a study of T cells in Graves' hyperthyroidism and ophthalmopathy. There were TCR beta CDR3 regions amplified from RNA transcripts. Primed by the HTBI set, a first-round RT-PCR was run on the TCR CDR3. TCRdb re-analysed the multiplex PCR reads in MiXCR, keeping a single row per CDR3 protein. The data contain 640,000 or so distinct CDR3 sequences, about 14% of them singletons. Sequenced material: blood. The receptors here all came from a young woman with Graves' ophthalmopathy.

The genes are TRBV11-2 and TRBJ1-1, with TRBD1 matching over 8 bases. CDR1 and CDR2 from the germline V gene are SGHAT and FQNNGV. The ends lost 5 bases at V and 4 bases at J; junction bases unmatched: 9. This CDR3 is built from 15 residues. The CDR3 is CASSAGTGGVTEAFF. CDR3 sequence (DNA): TGTGCCAGCAGCGCCGGGACAGGAGGAGTCACTGAAGCTTTCTTT.

The chain recombines TRBV2 with TRBJ2-7; TRBD1 agrees at 9 bases. With 6 bases clipped from V and 3 bases from J, the junction kept 6 bases outside the gene matches. In germline, CDR1 is SNHLY, CDR2 FYNNEI. The CDR3 runs to 14 residues. CDR3 sequence reads: CASRSRTGDYEQYF. Written as DNA, the CDR3 is TGTGCCAGCAGGTCAAGGACAGGGGACTACGAGCAGTACTTC.

This clonotype was found many times. The chain couples TRBV7-9 to TRBJ2-7; TRBD2 agrees at 13 bases. Germline V gene data show CDR1 as SEHNR and CDR2 as FQNEAQ (reference sequence). The CDR3 has 18 amino acids. V lost 5 bases and J lost 3; bases outside the gene matches: 13. DNA of the CDR3: TGTGCCAGCAGCGACCACCCAGGCCGGACTAGCGGGAGCTACGAGCAGTACTTC. This gives the protein CASSDHPGRTSGSYEQYF. The variable domain in full, with the rest retrieved from reference TRBV7-9 and TRBJ2-7, is DTGVSQNPRHKITKRGQNVTFRCDPISEHNRLYWYRQTLGQGPEFLTYFQNEAQLEKSRLLSDRFSAERPKGSFSTLEIQRTEQGDSAMYLCASSDHPGRTSGSYEQYFGPGTRLTVT.

This clonotype was recorded many times. The CDR3 DNA reads TGCAGTGCTAGATCGCGACACACGACCTACGAGCAGTACTTC. It specifies CSARSRHTTYEQYF. The chain recombines TRBV20-1 with TRBJ2-7; D not resolved. Trimming took 2 bases from V and 2 from J, leaving 13 bases between them. Germline loops: CDR1 DFQATT, CDR2 SNEGSKA (reference sequence). This CDR3 is 14 amino acids long.

This clonotype was seen a few times. The V and J genes are TRBV6-7 and TRBJ2-5; tentatively, D is TRBD1 or TRBD2 (5 bases each). TRBV6-7 is labeled an ORF, and its function is uncertain. CDR3 length equals 11 residues. V lost 10 bases and J lost 4, with 10 bases in between. CDR3 amino acids: CATGGLETQYF. CDR3 sequence (DNA): TGTGCCACTGGGGGTTTAGAGACCCAGTACTTC.

This clonotype has at least ten counts. CDR3 residues: CASSLGISGRAKTQYF. The CDR3 nucleotides read TGTGCCAGCAGTTTAGGGATTAGCGGGAGGGCAAAGACCCAGTACTTC. This chain links TRBV12-3 or TRBV12-4 with TRBJ2-5; TRBD2 matches at 11 bases. The CDR3 runs to 16 residues. The ends lost 1 base at V and 6 bases at J; junction bases unmatched: 7.

This clonotype occurred many times. The chain recombines TRBV6-5 with TRBJ2-1, with TRBD1 matching over 8 bases. J was trimmed by 8 bases and V by 2 bases; bases with no gene match: 8. The germline gives CDR1 MNHEY, CDR2 SVGAGI. The CDR3 runs to 15 residues. CDR3 residues: CASSYGRTGHYEQFF. The CDR3 DNA reads as TGTGCCAGCAGTTACGGCCGGACAGGGCACTATGAGCAGTTCTTC.

This clonotype occurred many times. J is TRBJ1-5 and V is TRBV7-2; possible D gene TRBD1, 5 bases. Trimming took 0 bases from V and 5 from J, leaving 11 bases between them. The CDR3 has 15 residues. Germline CDR1 reads SGHTA; CDR2 reads FQGNSA. CDR3 in amino acids: CASSLAGGMDQPQHF. The CDR3 DNA sequence: TGTGCCAGCAGCTTAGCGGGGGGGATGGATCAGCCCCAGCATTTT.

There are many counts of this clonotype. The rearrangement uses TRBV18 and TRBJ2-2; D remains ambiguous. The germline V gene has CDR1 KGHSH and CDR2 LQKENI. The CDR3 is 12 residues long. V lost 1 base and J 7 bases, leaving 4 bases between the germline ends. CDR3 nucleotides: TGTGCCAGCTCACCACAAGGCGGGGAGCTGTTTTTT. The encoded protein is CASSPQGGELFF.

This clonotype was counted many times. The chain recombines TRBV19 with TRBJ1-1; 8 bases fit TRBD1. This CDR3 has 16 amino acids. Germline loops: CDR1 LNHDA, CDR2 SQIVND (reference sequence). The junction had 6 bases not matched to a gene; V was cut back by 3 bases and J by 0 bases. CDR3 bases: TGTGCCAGTAGTATGTCCTCAGGGGGCCTGAACACTGAAGCTTTCTTT. Its translation: CASSMSSGGLNTEAFF. The full variable domain, in which reference TRBV19 and TRBJ1-1 provide the parts outside the CDR3, is DGGITQSPKYLFRKEGQNVTLSCEQNLNHDAMYWYRQDPGQGLRLIYYSQIVNDFQKGDIAEGYSVSREKKESFPLTVTSAQKNPTAFYLCASSMSSGGLNTEAFFGQGTRLTVV.

A remark on this clonotype: Just one base apart from a much larger clone, this may be a read error. The genes are TRBV7-3 and TRBJ2-1; 12 nucleotides line up with TRBD2. This CDR3 contains 17 residues. Germline V gene lookup returns CDR1 SGHTA and CDR2 FQGTGA. CDR3 DNA: TGTGCCAGCAGCGCTAGCGGGAGGGGGGGTTTCGACAATGAGCAGCTCTTC. As protein: CASSASGRGGFDNEQLF.

This clonotype has at least ten counts. CDR3: CASSQGGAASGRQETQYF. In DNA, the CDR3 is TGTGCCAGCAGCCAAGGAGGTGCAGCTAGCGGGAGGCAAGAGACCCAGTACTTC. V usage is TRBV3-1 and J usage is TRBJ2-5; TRBD2 matches at 11 bases. Germline CDR1 and CDR2: LGHDT and YNNKEL (reference sequence). After removal of 1 base from V and 2 bases from J, the junction contained 9 bases not matched to a gene. The CDR3 is 18 amino acids.

This clonotype has a count of ten or more. The gene calls are TRBV3-1 and TRBJ2-1; perhaps TRBD2 as D (5 bases). The CDR3 runs to 13 residues. CDR1 is LGHDT, CDR2 YNNKEL, per germline (reference sequence). Trimming cost V 1 base and J 6 bases, with 7 bases left between them. CDR3 sequence reads: CASSQAEVNEQFF. The CDR3 coding sequence is TGTGCCAGCAGCCAAGCGGAGGTCAATGAGCAGTTCTTC.

This clonotype has ten or more counts. This chain connects TRBV10-3 to TRBJ2-1; TRBD2 matches 8 bases. CDR3 length: 15 residues. The germline CDR1 and CDR2 sequences are ENHRY and SYGVKD. V dropped 5 bases and J dropped 7; count of bases not matched to a gene: 10. In DNA, the CDR3 is TGTGCCATCAGTACGGCCGGGACTAGGACAAATGAGCAGTTCTTC. Translating gives CAISTAGTRTNEQFF.

The V call is TRBV20-1, the J call TRBJ2-7; maybe TRBD2 (5 bases). The V end lost 1 base, the J end lost 0 bases, and 7 bases lay between the germline ends. The CDR3 spans 13 residues. CDR1 is DFQATT and CDR2 is SNEGSKA in the germline V gene (reference sequence). CDR3: CSARVGLSYEQYF. The CDR3 nucleotides read TGCAGTGCTAGAGTAGGACTCTCCTACGAGCAGTACTTC.

This clonotype was observed at least ten times. The V and J genes are TRBV28 and TRBJ2-1; 8 nucleotides align to TRBD2. The CDR3 has 15 residues. Germline V gene data show CDR1 as MDHEN and CDR2 as SYDVKM. V dropped 5 bases and J dropped 8; count of bases not matched to a gene: 11. The CDR3 here is CASSTGTRILDEQFF. The CDR3 nucleotides are TGTGCCAGCAGTACCGGGACTAGAATACTCGATGAGCAGTTCTTC.

Ten or more counts support this clonotype. J is TRBJ2-1 and V is TRBV7-9; D ambiguous. The CDR3 consists of 13 residues. The V and J ends lost 3 bases and 8 bases respectively, with 11 bases between them. From germline, CDR1 is SEHNR and CDR2 FQNEAQ (reference sequence). The CDR3 bases are TGTGCCAGCAGCTTCTCTCCTAGGGATGAGCAGTTCTTC. Its translation is CASSFSPRDEQFF.